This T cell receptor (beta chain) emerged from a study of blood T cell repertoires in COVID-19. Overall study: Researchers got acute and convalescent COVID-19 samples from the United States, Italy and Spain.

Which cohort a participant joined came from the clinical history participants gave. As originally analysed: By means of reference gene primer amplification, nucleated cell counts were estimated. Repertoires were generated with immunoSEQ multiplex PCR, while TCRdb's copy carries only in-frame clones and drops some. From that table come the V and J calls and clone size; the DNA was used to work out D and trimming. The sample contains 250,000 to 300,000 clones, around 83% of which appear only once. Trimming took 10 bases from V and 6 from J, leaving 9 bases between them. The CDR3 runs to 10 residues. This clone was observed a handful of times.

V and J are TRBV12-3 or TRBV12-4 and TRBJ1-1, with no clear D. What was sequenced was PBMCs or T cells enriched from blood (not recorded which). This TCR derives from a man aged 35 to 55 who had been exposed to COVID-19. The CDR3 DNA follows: TGTGCCACCCAACGCGCTGAAGCTTTCTTT. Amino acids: CATQRAEAFF.